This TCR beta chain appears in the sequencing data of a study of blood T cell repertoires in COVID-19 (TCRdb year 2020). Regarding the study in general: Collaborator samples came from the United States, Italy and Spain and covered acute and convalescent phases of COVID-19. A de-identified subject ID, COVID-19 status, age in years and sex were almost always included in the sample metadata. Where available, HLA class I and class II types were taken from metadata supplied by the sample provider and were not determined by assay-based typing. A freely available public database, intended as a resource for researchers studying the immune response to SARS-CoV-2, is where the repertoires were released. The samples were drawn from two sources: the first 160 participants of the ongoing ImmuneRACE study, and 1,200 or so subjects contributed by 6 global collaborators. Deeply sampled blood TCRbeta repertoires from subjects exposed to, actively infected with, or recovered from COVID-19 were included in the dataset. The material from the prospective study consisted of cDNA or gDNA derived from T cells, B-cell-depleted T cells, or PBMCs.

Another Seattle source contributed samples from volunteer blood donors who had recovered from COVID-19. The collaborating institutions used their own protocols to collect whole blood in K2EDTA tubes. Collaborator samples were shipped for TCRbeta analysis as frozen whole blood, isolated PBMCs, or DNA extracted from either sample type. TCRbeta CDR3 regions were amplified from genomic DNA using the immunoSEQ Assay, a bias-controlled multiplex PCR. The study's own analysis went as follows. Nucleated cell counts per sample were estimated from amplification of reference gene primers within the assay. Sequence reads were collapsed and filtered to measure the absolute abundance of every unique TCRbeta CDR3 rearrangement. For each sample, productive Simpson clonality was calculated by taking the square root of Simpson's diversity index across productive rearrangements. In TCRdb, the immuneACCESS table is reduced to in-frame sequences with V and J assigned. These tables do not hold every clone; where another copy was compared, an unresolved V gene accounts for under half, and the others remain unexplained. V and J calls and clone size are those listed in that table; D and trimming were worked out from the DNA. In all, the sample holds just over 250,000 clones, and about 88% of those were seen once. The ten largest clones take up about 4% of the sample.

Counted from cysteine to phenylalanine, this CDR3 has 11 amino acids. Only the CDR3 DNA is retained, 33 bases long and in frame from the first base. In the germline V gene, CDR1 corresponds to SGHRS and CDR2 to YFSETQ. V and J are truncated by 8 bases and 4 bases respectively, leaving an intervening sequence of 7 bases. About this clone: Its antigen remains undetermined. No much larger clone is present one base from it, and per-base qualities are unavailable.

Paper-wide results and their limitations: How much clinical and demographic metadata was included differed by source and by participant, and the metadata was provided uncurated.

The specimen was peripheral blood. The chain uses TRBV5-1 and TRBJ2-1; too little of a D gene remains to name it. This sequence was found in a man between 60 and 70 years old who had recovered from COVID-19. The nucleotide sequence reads TGCGCCAGTAGAGAATACAATGAGCAGTTCTTC. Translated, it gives CASREYNEQFF.